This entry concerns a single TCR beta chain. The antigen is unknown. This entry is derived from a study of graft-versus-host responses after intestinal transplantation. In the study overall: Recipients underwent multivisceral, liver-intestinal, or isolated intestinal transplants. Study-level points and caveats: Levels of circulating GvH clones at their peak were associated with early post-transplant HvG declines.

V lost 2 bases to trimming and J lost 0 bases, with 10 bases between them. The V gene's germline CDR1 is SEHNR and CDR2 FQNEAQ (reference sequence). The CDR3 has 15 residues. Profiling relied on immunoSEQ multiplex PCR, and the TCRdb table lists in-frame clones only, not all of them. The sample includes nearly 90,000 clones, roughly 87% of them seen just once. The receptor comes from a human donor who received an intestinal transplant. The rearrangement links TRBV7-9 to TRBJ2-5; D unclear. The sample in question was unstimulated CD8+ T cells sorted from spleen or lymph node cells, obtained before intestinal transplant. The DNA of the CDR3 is TGTGCCAGCAGCTTAATAGCAGCATACCAAGAGACCCAGTACTTC. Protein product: CASSLIAAYQETQYF.